The 7 T cell receptor beta chains below were found in one sample sequenced in a study of chemoradiotherapy in HPV16-positive cancers. Profiled with immunoSEQ multiplex PCR; TCRdb holds only in-frame clones, not every one. This sample has fewer than 40,000 clones, with more than 65% found just once. Sequenced material: blood, taken from a patient who underwent chemoradiotherapy. These receptors were taken from a human donor with HPV-associated anogenital cancer.

The chain has TRBV9 and TRBJ1-2; D gene ambiguous. CDR3 size: 13 residues. V gave up 5 bases and J gave up 3 bases, with 11 bases separating them. CDR1 SGDLS and CDR2 YYNGEE come from the germline V gene. Written as DNA, the CDR3 is TGTGCCAGCAGTAGAACAGACTACTATGGCTACACCTTC. The encoded protein is CASSRTDYYGYTF.

V gene TRBV11-2 combines with J gene TRBJ2-4; tentative D call: TRBD1 (5 bases). With 5 bases removed from V and 4 bases from J, the gap between germline ends came to 9 bases. The length of the CDR3 is 13 residues. Per germline, CDR1 SGHAT and CDR2 FQNNGV. The CDR3: CASSQDTKNIQYF. The CDR3 region has the DNA TGTGCCAGCAGCCAGGACACGAAAAACATTCAGTACTTC.

The chain is built from TRBV19 and TRBJ1-3; 11 nucleotides line up with TRBD1. Germline values: CDR1 LNHDA, CDR2 SQIVND (reference sequence). V was pared by 4 bases and J by 4 bases, with 3 bases of the junction left unmatched. This CDR3 has 15 amino acids. CDR3 in amino acids: CASSTDRGPGNTIYF. CDR3 sequence (DNA): TGTGCCAGTAGTACGGACAGGGGGCCCGGAAACACCATATATTTT.

This chain connects TRBV11-1 to TRBJ1-3; D perhaps matches TRBD1 (6 bases). This CDR3 contains 17 residues. V was pared by 5 bases and J by 2 bases, with 19 bases between. The germline V gene has CDR1 SGHAT and CDR2 FQDESV (reference sequence). CDR3 in DNA: TGTGCCAGCAGCGGACCGCGGGGGCGCCCAACTGGAAACACCATATATTTT. Encoded protein: CASSGPRGRPTGNTIYF.

This chain joins TRBV5-1 and TRBJ2-7, with 9 nucleotides matching TRBD2. Germline V gives CDR1 SGHRS, CDR2 YFSETQ. J was trimmed by 3 bases and V by 0 bases; bases with no gene match: 4. The CDR3 has 15 amino acids. CDR3 protein: CASSLEASGDYEQYF. CDR3 DNA sequence: TGCGCCAGCAGCTTGGAGGCTAGCGGGGACTACGAGCAGTACTTC.

The chain employs TRBV10-3 and TRBJ2-7; D may be TRBD1 (5 bases). Germline lookup yields CDR1 ENHRY and CDR2 SYGVKD. V dropped 4 bases and J dropped 0 bases, with 13 bases sitting between them. There are 15 residues in the CDR3. CDR3 amino acids: CAISVQGTFSYEQYF. CDR3 coding DNA: TGTGCCATCAGTGTGCAGGGCACATTCTCCTACGAGCAGTACTTC.

This clone was seen more than once but under ten times. This sequence joins TRBV19 and TRBJ1-6; D may be TRBD1 (5 bases). Trimming took off 6 bases at V and 10 bases at J, with 16 bases between the two ends. From germline, CDR1 is LNHDA and CDR2 SQIVND (reference sequence). This CDR3 region has 14 residues. The CDR3 loop is CASRVRGSASPLHF. In DNA, the CDR3 is TGTGCCAGTAGGGTCCGGGGCAGTGCGTCACCCCTCCACTTT.